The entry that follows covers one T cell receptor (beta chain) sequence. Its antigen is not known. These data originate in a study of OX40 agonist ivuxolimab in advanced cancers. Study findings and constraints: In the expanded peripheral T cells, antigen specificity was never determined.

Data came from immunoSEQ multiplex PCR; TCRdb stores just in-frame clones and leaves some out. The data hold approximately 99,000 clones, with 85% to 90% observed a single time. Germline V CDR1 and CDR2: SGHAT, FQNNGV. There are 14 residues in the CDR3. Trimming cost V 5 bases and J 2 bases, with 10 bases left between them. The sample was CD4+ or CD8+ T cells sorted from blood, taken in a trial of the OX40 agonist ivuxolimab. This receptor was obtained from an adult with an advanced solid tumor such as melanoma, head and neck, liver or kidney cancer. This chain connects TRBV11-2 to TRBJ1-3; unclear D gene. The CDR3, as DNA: TGTGCCAGCAGCAGTCAAGTCCCTGGAAACACCATATATTTT. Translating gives CASSSQVPGNTIYF.